This T cell receptor beta chain is drawn from a study of tumor and adjacent non-tumor tissue in lung cancer. The template was RNA from unsorted bulk tissue. The library came from three nested PCR rounds adapted from ARM-PCR protocols. In TCRdb, the multiplex PCR reads were re-called with MiXCR into one record per CDR3 protein. The sample consists of over 60,000 distinct CDR3 sequences, roughly 76% of them appearing once. About this clonotype itself: Its antigen remains unidentified. Germline and junction disagree at one end, which may indicate a read error.

In germline, CDR1 is DFQATT, CDR2 SNEGSKA (reference sequence). This CDR3 is built from 13 residues. Points from the study as a whole: Compared with tumor, normal lung showed significantly lower TCR diversity.

The specimen sequenced was lung tumor tissue. The V call is TRBV20-1, the J call TRBJ1-5, with D possibly TRBD1 on 6 matching bases. The TCR sequence derives from a woman aged 45-65 years with non-small cell lung cancer. CDR3 bases: TGCAGTGCTATTCCTGGGGGCAATCGGCCCCATCATTTT. Translated, it gives CSAIPGGNRPHHF.